Listed below are T cell receptor beta chains from one sample, sequenced in a study of technical replicates of blood from several donors. Clones were sequenced by immunoSEQ multiplex PCR, and TCRdb holds only the in-frame ones, with some missing. The repertoire holds about 88,000 clones, with roughly 90% as singletons. The sequenced sample consisted of T cells isolated from PBMCs. The receptors were gathered from a human donor in good health. CDR3s include the opening cysteine and the closing phenylalanine or tryptophan. D genes are given only for firm matches. Size is stated for part of the rows, as once, few or many counts, or as a class when the clone is expanded.

v_gene	d_gene	j_gene	abundance	CDR3nt	CDR3aa
TRBV19	-	TRBJ1-6	-	TGTGCCAGTAGTAAAGCAATAAATTCACCCCTCCACTTT	CASSKAINSPLHF
TRBV9	-	TRBJ1-2	-	TGTGCCAGCAGCCTTTCCCTAGGTAGCGCTGGCTACACCTTC	CASSLSLGSAGYTF
TRBV2	TRBD2	TRBJ2-1	-	TGTGCCAGCCTAGAAGCTCCGGGAGGGGGGGGAAATGAGCAGTTCTTC	CASLEAPGGGGNEQFF
TRBV30	TRBD1	TRBJ1-5	-	TGTGCCTCTAGGGGCAGGGGGTTCAGCAATCAGCCCCAGCATTTT	CASRGRGFSNQPQHF
TRBV15	-	TRBJ2-1	-	TGTGCCACCAGCAGAGAGGGCCGTGAGCAGTTCTTC	CATSREGREQFF
TRBV11-3	TRBD1	TRBJ2-2	-	TGTGCCAGCAGCTCACTCAGGGGGACCGGGGAGCTGTTTTTT	CASSSLRGTGELFF
TRBV5-1	-	TRBJ2-2	-	TGCGCCAGCAGCTTTTATCCCAGGGGGAACACCGGGGAGCTGTTTTTT	CASSFYPRGNTGELFF
TRBV28	-	TRBJ1-1	-	TGTGCCAGCAGGCCCCCAGGGTTGTCAGCGCAGGAAGCTTTCTTT	CASRPPGLSAQEAFF
TRBV5-1	-	TRBJ2-5	-	TGCGCCAGCAGCTCGCCTAGCCCCCTCCTCCAAGAGACCCAGTACTTC	CASSSPSPLLQETQYF
TRBV11-2	-	TRBJ2-3	-	TGTGCCAGCAGCTTAGACAGGGGTGACACAGATACGCAGTATTTT	CASSLDRGDTDTQYF
TRBV27	-	TRBJ2-1	-	TGTGCCAGCATGGAAGCTTGGACAAGGGTAAACAATGAGCAGTTCTTC	CASMEAWTRVNNEQFF
TRBV28	-	TRBJ1-2	-	TGTGCCAGCGGACAGCAGTATGGCTACACCTTC	CASGQQYGYTF
TRBV7-9	TRBD2	TRBJ2-7	-	TGTGCCAGCAGCTCTAGACTAGCGGGATCCTACGAGCAGTACTTC	CASSSRLAGSYEQYF
TRBV2	-	TRBJ2-3	few	TGTGCCAGCAGTGAGAGGGAAGTGGGCACAGATACGCAGTATTTT	CASSEREVGTDTQYF
TRBV10-3	TRBD1	TRBJ2-1	-	TGTGCCATCAGTCCGACCGACAGGGGCGGACTCTACAATGAGCAGTTCTTC	CAISPTDRGGLYNEQFF
TRBV6-1	TRBD2	TRBJ2-1	-	TGTGCCAGCAGTGAATCAACTAGCGGGATATGGAATGAGCAGTTCTTC	CASSESTSGIWNEQFF
TRBV28	-	TRBJ1-5	-	TGTGCCAGCAGGGCAGGGGCGGGCAATCAGCCCCAGCATTTT	CASRAGAGNQPQHF
TRBV14	-	TRBJ1-1	-	TGTGCCAGCAGCCCACAGGGTTTCTACACTGAAGCTTTCTTT	CASSPQGFYTEAFF
TRBV7-6	-	TRBJ2-7	-	TGTGCCAGCAGCTTATCCCGTGGCGGGAATGTACACGAGCAGTACTTC	CASSLSRGGNVHEQYF
TRBV6-1	-	TRBJ2-4	-	TGTGCCAGCAGTGTTGGGGGGGCCAAAAACATTCAGTACTTC	CASSVGGAKNIQYF
TRBV28	TRBD2	TRBJ2-7	-	TGTGCCAGCAGTTCACTGACTAGCGGAGGTCTAACACGAACTGGGCAGTACTTC	CASSSLTSGGLTRTGQYF
TRBV14	-	TRBJ1-2	-	TGTGCCAGCAGCCAACCGGGCTATGGCTACACCTTC	CASSQPGYGYTF
TRBV5-1	TRBD1	TRBJ1-1	-	TGCGCCAGCAGCCGAGACAGGGGGAACACTGAAGCTTTCTTT	CASSRDRGNTEAFF
TRBV5-1	TRBD2	TRBJ2-1	-	TGCGCCAGCAGCATGGAGCGGGGGGCCGGAAACAATGAGCAGTTCTTC	CASSMERGAGNNEQFF
TRBV15	TRBD1	TRBJ2-7	-	TGTGCCACCAGCGGGGCTCCGGGACAGGGTACCGAGCAGTACTTC	CATSGAPGQGTEQYF
TRBV5-1	TRBD2	TRBJ2-2	-	TGCGCCAGCACTCTAGCGGGCAGGAACACCGGGGAGCTGTTTTTT	CASTLAGRNTGELFF
TRBV6-5	-	TRBJ2-5	-	TGTGCCAGCAGTTACCGAGGGTCGGAGACCCAGTACTTC	CASSYRGSETQYF
TRBV5-1	TRBD2	TRBJ2-1	-	TGCGCCAGCAGCTTGTACCCGGGGGGGTTTGACTACAATGAGCAGTTCTTC	CASSLYPGGFDYNEQFF
TRBV28	TRBD1	TRBJ1-5	-	TGTGCCAGCAGTGACAGGGGCAATCAGCCCCAGCATTTT	CASSDRGNQPQHF
TRBV11-2	-	TRBJ1-1	-	TGTGCCAGCAGCCTAGGAGGGCCCGAAGCTTTCTTT	CASSLGGPEAFF
TRBV5-1	-	TRBJ1-1	-	TGCGCCAGCAGCTTTTACAGGGAAGGGGACACTGAAGCTTTCTTT	CASSFYREGDTEAFF
TRBV11-1	-	TRBJ2-1	-	TGTGCCAGCAGCTTAGCGAGAGGCGGGATCGACTACCTGGAAAATGAGCAGTTCTTC	CASSLARGGIDYLENEQFF
TRBV7-6	-	TRBJ1-1	-	TGTGCCAGCAGCTCATCCGACAGGACATTGAACACTGAAGCTTTCTTT	CASSSSDRTLNTEAFF
TRBV13	-	TRBJ2-5	-	TGTGCCAGCAGCTTAGGAGAACTGGGACATTTCCAAGAGACCCAGTACTTC	CASSLGELGHFQETQYF
TRBV7-3	TRBD2	TRBJ2-3	-	TGTGCCAGCAGTGGGACTAGCCGACAAGATACGCAGTATTTT	CASSGTSRQDTQYF
TRBV7-5	-	TRBJ1-2	-	TGTGTCAGAAGCTTCGGGGGTAACTATGGCTACACCTTC	CVRSFGGNYGYTF
TRBV28	TRBD2	TRBJ2-3	-	TGTGCCAGCAGTTTACGGGTAGCGGGAGGGCCGGTCTCGTCGCAGTATTTT	CASSLRVAGGPVSSQYF
TRBV4-1	-	TRBJ1-5	-	TGCGCCAGCAGCCAGACACAGGAGAGCAATCAGCCCCAGCATTTT	CASSQTQESNQPQHF